The T cell receptor (beta chain) described here comes from a study of OX40 agonist ivuxolimab in advanced cancers. The overall study: Ivuxolimab is an agonistic anti-OX40 (CD134) antibody, and patients were treated with it.

Study-wide results and caveats: At 0.1 to 3.0 mg/kg and by week 6, CD4+ and CD8+ T cells in the blood had expanded clonally. Averaging showed that CD8+ T cells had more expanded clones than CD4+ did. The antigens recognized by the expanded peripheral T cells, that is their antigen specificity, were not determined.

The data were produced by immunoSEQ multiplex PCR, yet TCRdb's version contains in-frame clones alone and is incomplete. The table records roughly 97,000 clones, roughly nine tenths of them present only once. As for this clone: What it binds is unknown.

The sample was CD4+ or CD8+ T cells sorted from blood, taken in a trial of the OX40 agonist ivuxolimab. The TCR comes from an adult with an advanced solid tumor such as melanoma, head and neck, liver or kidney cancer.

The DNA for the CDR3 is TGCGCCAGCGCCTACGAGGCGGGAAATGAGCAGTTCTTC. It translates to CASAYEAGNEQFF. The V and J genes are TRBV5-1 and TRBJ2-1, with D perhaps TRBD2 (6 bases). In germline, CDR1 is SGHRS, CDR2 YFSETQ. The CDR3 consists of 13 residues. Trimming took off 7 bases at V and 7 bases at J, with 15 bases between the two ends.